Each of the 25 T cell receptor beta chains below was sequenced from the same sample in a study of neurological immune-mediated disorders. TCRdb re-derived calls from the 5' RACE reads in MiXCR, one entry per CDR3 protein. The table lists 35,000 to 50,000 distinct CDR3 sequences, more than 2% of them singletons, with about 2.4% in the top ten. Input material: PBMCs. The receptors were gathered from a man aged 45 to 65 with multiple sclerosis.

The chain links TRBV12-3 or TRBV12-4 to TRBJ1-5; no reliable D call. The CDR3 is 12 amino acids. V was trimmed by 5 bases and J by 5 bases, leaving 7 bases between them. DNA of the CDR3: TGTGCCAGCAGTGTTAGGTATCAGCCCCAGCATTTT. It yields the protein CASSVRYQPQHF.

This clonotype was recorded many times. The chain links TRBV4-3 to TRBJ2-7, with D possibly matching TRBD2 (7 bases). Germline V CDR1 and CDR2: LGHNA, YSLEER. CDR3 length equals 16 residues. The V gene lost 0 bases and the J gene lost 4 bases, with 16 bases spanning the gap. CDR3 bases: TGCGCCAGCAGCCAAGATGATCGGGGGGCGATTTACGAGCAGTACTTC. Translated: CASSQDDRGAIYEQYF.

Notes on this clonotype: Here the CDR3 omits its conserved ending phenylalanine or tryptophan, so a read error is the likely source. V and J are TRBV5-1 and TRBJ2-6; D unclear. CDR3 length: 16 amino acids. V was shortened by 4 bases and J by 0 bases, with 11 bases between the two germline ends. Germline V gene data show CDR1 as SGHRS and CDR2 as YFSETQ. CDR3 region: CASSTLFYSGANVLTN. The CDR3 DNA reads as TGCGCCAGCAGCACCTTGTTTTACTCTGGGGCCAACGTCCTGACTAAC.

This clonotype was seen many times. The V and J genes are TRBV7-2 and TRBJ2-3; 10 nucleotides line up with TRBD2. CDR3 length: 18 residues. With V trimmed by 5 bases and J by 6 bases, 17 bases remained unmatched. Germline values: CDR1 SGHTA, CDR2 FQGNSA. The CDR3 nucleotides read TGTGCCAGCAGCCAGGTGGGGGCTAGCGGGGGCCCTCGGGATACGCAGTATTTT. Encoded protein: CASSQVGASGGPRDTQYF.

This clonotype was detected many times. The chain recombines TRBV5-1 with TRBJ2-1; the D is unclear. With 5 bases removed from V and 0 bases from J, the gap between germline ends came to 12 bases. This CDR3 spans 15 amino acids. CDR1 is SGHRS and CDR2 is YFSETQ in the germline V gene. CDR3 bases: TGCGCCAGCAGTTTAAGGCCCCCCTCCTACAATGAGCAGTTCTTC. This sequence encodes CASSLRPPSYNEQFF.

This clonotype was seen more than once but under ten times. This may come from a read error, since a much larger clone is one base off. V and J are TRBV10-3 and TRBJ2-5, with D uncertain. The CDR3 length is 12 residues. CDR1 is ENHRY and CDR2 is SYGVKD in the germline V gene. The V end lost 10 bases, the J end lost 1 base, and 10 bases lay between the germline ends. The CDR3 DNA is TGTGCCAGCTGGGAATTCCAAGAGACCCAGTACTTC. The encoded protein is CASWEFQETQYF.

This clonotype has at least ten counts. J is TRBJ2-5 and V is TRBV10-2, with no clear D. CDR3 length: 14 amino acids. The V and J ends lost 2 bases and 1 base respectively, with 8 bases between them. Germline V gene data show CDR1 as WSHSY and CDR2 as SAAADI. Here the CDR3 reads CASSEIGPQETQYF. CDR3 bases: TGCGCCAGCAGTGAGATTGGCCCCCAAGAGACCCAGTACTTC.

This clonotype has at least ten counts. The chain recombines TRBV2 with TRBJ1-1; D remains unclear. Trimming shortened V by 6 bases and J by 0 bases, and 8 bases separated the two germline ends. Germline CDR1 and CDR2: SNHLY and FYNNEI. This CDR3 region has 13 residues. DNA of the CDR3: TGTGCCAGCAGAGAACAGATGAACACTGAAGCTTTCTTT. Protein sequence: CASREQMNTEAFF.

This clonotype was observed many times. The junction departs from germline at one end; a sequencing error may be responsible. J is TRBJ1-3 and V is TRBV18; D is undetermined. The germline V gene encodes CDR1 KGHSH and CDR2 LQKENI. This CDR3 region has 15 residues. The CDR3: CASSPFDLTGKTIYF. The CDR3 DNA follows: TGTGCCAGCTCACCTTTCGATCTTACTGGAAAAACCATATATTTT.

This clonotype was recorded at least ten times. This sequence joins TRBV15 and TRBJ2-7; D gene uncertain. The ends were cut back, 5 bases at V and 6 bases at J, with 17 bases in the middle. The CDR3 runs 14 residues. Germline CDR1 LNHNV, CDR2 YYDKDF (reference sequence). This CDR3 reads CATSAAGRPLEQYF. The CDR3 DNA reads TGTGCCACCAGCGCGGCAGGACGGCCCCTCGAGCAGTACTTC. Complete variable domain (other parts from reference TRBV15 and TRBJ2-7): DAMVIQNPRYQVTQFGKPVTLSCSQTLNHNVMYWYQQKSSQAPKLLFHYYDKDFNNEADTPDNFQSRRPNTSFCFLDIRSPGLGDTAMYLCATSAAGRPLEQYFGPGTRLTVT.

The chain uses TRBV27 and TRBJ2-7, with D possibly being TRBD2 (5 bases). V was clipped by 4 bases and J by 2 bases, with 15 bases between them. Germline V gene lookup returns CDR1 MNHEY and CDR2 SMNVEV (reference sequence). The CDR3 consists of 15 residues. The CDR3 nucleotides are TGTGCCAGCAGTTCTGGACTGAACCCGACCTACGAGCAGTACTTC. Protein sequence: CASSSGLNPTYEQYF.

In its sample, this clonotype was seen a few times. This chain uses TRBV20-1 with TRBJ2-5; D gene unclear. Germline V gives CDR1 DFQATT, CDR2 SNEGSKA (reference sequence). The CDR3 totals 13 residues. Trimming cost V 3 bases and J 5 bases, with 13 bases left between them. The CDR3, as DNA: TGCAGTGCTAGCCACTTATCGCAGGAGACCCAGTACTTC. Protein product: CSASHLSQETQYF.

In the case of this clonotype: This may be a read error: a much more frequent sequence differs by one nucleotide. The DNA of the CDR3 is TGCAGTCCCCTCGGGGGTACCAAAAACATTCAGTACTTC. This encodes CSPLGGTKNIQYF. The gene calls are TRBV20-1 and TRBJ2-4; TRBD2 is a possible D gene (6 bases). There are 13 residues in the CDR3. Trimming cost V 8 bases and J 2 bases, with 13 bases left between them. The germline CDR1 and CDR2 sequences are DFQATT and SNEGSKA (reference sequence).

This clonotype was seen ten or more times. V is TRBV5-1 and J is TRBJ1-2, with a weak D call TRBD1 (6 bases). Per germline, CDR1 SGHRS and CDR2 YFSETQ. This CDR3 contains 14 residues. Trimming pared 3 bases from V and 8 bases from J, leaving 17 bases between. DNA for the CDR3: TGCGCCAGCAGCTCCGGGACAAGCATCCGGGGCTACACCTTC. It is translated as CASSSGTSIRGYTF.

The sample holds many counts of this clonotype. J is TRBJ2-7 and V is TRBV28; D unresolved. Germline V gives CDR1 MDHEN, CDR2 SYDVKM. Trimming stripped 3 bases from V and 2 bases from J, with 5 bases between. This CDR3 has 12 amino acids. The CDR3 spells CASSFRAYEQYF. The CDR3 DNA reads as TGTGCCAGCAGTTTTCGGGCCTACGAGCAGTACTTC.

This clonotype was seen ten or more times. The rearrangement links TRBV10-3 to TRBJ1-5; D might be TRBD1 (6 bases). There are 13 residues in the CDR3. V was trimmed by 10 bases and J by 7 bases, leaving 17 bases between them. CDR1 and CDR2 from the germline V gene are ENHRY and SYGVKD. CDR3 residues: CATLQGPRQPQHF. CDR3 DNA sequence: TGTGCCACCCTACAGGGCCCAAGGCAGCCCCAGCATTTT.

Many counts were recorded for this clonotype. CDR3 protein: CASSLTSSYEQYF. The CDR3, as DNA: TGCGCCAGCAGCTTGACAAGCTCCTACGAGCAGTACTTC. V and J are TRBV5-1 and TRBJ2-7; D gene uncertain. V gave up 1 base and J gave up 0 bases, with 5 bases separating them. This CDR3 has 13 residues. Germline loops: CDR1 SGHRS, CDR2 YFSETQ.

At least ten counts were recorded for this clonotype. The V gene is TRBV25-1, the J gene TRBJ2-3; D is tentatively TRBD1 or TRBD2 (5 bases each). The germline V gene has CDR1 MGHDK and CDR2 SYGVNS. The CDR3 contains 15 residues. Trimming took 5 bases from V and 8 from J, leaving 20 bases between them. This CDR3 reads CASSNGADHRGTQYF. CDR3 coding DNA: TGTGCCAGCAGTAACGGGGCGGACCACAGAGGTACGCAGTATTTT.

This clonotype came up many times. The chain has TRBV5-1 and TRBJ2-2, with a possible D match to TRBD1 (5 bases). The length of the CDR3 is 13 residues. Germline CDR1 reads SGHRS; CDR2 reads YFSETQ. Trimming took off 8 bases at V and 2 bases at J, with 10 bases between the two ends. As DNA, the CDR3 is TGCGCCAGTTCGACAGATAACACCGGGGAGCTGTTTTTT. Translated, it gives CASSTDNTGELFF.

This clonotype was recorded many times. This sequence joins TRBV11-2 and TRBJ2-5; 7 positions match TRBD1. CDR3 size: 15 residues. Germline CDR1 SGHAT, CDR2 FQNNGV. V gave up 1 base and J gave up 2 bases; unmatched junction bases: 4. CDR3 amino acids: CASSLGTGVQETQYF. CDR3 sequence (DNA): TGTGCCAGCAGCTTAGGTACAGGGGTTCAAGAGACCCAGTACTTC.

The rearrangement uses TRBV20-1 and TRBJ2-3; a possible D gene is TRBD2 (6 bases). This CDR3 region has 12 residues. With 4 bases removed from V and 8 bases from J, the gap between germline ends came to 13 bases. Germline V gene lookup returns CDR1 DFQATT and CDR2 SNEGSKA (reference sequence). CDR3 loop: CSANIDGGTQYF. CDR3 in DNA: TGCAGTGCTAACATCGACGGGGGTACGCAGTATTTT.

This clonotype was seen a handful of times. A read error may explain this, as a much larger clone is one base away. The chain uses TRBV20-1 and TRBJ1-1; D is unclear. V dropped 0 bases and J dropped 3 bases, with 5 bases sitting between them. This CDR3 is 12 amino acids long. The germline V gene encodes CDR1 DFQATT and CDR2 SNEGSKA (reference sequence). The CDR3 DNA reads TGCAGTGCTAGAGAAAGGGACACTGAAGCTTTCTTT. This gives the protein CSARERDTEAFF.

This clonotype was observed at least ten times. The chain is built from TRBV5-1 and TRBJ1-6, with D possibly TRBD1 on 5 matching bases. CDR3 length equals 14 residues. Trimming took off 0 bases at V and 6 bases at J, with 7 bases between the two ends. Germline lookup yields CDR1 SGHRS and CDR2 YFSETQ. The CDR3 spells CASSLGQGNSPLHF. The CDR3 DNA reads TGCGCCAGCAGCTTGGGGCAGGGTAATTCACCCCTCCACTTT.

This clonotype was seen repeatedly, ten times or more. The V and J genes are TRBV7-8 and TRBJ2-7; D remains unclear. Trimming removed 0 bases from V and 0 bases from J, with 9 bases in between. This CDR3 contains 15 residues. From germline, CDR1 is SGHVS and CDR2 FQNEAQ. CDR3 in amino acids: CASSLASRSSYEQYF. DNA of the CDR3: TGTGCCAGCAGCTTAGCTAGCCGAAGCTCCTACGAGCAGTACTTC.

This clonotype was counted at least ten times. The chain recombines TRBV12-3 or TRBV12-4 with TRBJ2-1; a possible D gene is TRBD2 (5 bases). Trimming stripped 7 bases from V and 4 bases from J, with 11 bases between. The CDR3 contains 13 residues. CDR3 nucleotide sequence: TGTGCCAGCACTCCGTCGGGGTACAATGAGCAGTTCTTC. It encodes CASTPSGYNEQFF.